Following are 32 T cell receptor beta chains from one sample sequenced in a study of blood T cell repertoires in COVID-19. Profiled with immunoSEQ multiplex PCR; TCRdb holds only in-frame clones, not every one. The sample yields 150,000 to 200,000 clones, over 80% seen once. The sample comprised peripheral blood. The source of these receptors is a woman in her forties or fifties with acute or convalescent COVID-19.

V usage is TRBV23-1 and J usage is TRBJ1-1; TRBD1 matches 10 bases. TRBV23-1 is an ORF for which the function is uncertain. V was clipped by 4 bases and J by 3 bases; unmatched bases: 14. The length of the CDR3 is 18 residues. The CDR3 loop reads CASSPPDRGRVADTEAFF. The CDR3 DNA is TGCGCCAGCAGTCCGCCAGACAGGGGGCGAGTCGCCGACACTGAAGCTTTCTTT.

The genes are TRBV27 and TRBJ2-7; 14 bases agree with TRBD2. The CDR3 is 16 residues long. V lost 8 bases to trimming and J lost 4 bases; unmatched junction nucleotides: 10. CDR1 MNHEY and CDR2 SMNVEV come from the germline V gene (reference sequence). For the CDR3, the DNA is TGTGCCAGCGGGACTAGCGGGAGAAGTATTGTTTACGAGCAGTACTTC. Amino acids: CASGTSGRSIVYEQYF.

The rearrangement joins TRBV7-9 to TRBJ1-1, with D hard to call. The CDR3 length is 13 residues. V was cut by 8 bases and J by 2 bases, with 12 bases left in between. Germline CDR1 SEHNR, CDR2 FQNEAQ (reference sequence). CDR3: CASENPVNTEAFF. CDR3 bases: TGTGCCAGCGAGAACCCGGTAAACACTGAAGCTTTCTTT.

The sample holds a few counts of this clone. The J gene is TRBJ1-2, the V gene TRBV4-3; 7 nucleotides agree with TRBD1. J was trimmed by 8 bases and V by 2 bases; bases with no gene match: 8. The CDR3 is 14 amino acids. CDR1 is LGHNA, CDR2 YSLEER, per germline. The CDR3 spells CASSQNKGARGYTF. The CDR3 bases are TGCGCCAGCAGCCAAAACAAGGGGGCGAGGGGCTACACCTTC.

V gene TRBV6-2 or TRBV6-3 combines with J gene TRBJ1-5; D ambiguous. The CDR3 has 18 residues. Between the trimmed V and J ends, which lost 0 bases and 0 bases, there was a span of 15 bases. Germline lookup yields CDR1 MNHEY and CDR2 SVGEGT. In DNA form, the CDR3 reads TGTGCCAGCAGTTACTCGGGCTATTTGCCCTATAGCAATCAGCCCCAGCATTTT. It is translated as CASSYSGYLPYSNQPQHF.

The genes are TRBV5-1 and TRBJ1-4; 9 bases match TRBD1. This CDR3 is 18 amino acids long. Germline V gene lookup returns CDR1 SGHRS and CDR2 YFSETQ. Trimming took 0 bases from V and 8 from J; bases not matched to a gene: 14. The DNA of the CDR3 is TGCGCCAGCAGCTTGGGACCTCCTGGGACAGGGAATATCGAAAAACTGTTTTTT. Protein: CASSLGPPGTGNIEKLFF.

The V call is TRBV19, the J call TRBJ2-7; D possibly corresponds to TRBD1 (6 bases). Trimming removed 4 bases at V and 3 bases at J, with 16 bases between. CDR1 is LNHDA and CDR2 is SQIVND in the germline V gene (reference sequence). This CDR3 is built from 15 residues. The CDR3 spells CASSTRQVKGYEQYF. The CDR3 DNA reads as TGTGCCAGTAGTACACGACAGGTAAAAGGCTACGAGCAGTACTTC.

CDR3 nucleotide sequence: TGTGCCAGCAGTGAATCATGGGACAGACCGAACACTGAAGCTTTCTTT. Translating gives CASSESWDRPNTEAFF. V gene TRBV25-1 combines with J gene TRBJ1-1; 7 bases match TRBD1. The CDR3 sequence is 16 residues long. V was clipped by 1 base and J by 1 base; unmatched bases: 6. Germline CDR1 reads MGHDK; CDR2 reads SYGVNS.

The V and J genes are TRBV24-1 and TRBJ2-1; 9 nucleotides line up with TRBD2. Germline CDR1 is KGHDR and CDR2 is SFDVKD. With V trimmed by 2 bases and J by 7 bases, 2 bases remained unmatched. The CDR3 contains 14 residues. In nucleotides, the CDR3 is TGTGCCACCAGTGATTCTAGCGGGGCGAATGAGCAGTTCTTC. Its protein product is CATSDSSGANEQFF.

The chain has TRBV3-1 (or the pseudogene TRBV3-2) and TRBJ2-2, with a tentative D call TRBD1 (5 bases). Per germline, CDR1 LGHDT and CDR2 YNNKEL (reference sequence). This CDR3 has 18 residues. V was shortened by 4 bases and J by 2 bases, with 20 bases between the two germline ends. This CDR3 is CASSPLAGLKPNTGELFF. The CDR3 DNA is TGTGCCAGCAGCCCCCTGGCAGGGCTTAAACCTAACACCGGGGAGCTGTTTTTT.

The chain links TRBV2 to TRBJ2-5, with 7 bases that match TRBD2. J was trimmed by 1 base and V by 0 bases; bases with no gene match: 20. The length of the CDR3 is 21 residues. Germline-derived CDR1 and CDR2 are SNHLY and FYNNEI. CDR3 sequence (DNA): TGTGCCAGCAGTGAAGCGCTAGGGGCGGGAGTCTACCGAGGAATCCAAGAGACCCAGTACTTC. It codes for CASSEALGAGVYRGIQETQYF.

The V call is TRBV9, the J call TRBJ2-5, with D unresolved. This CDR3 has 15 residues. Trimming took 7 bases from V and 2 from J, leaving 18 bases between them. In germline, CDR1 is SGDLS, CDR2 YYNGEE. The CDR3 loop reads CASCPSATLQETQYF. DNA for the CDR3: TGTGCCAGCTGTCCTTCAGCGACCTTGCAAGAGACCCAGTACTTC. Full variable domain (remainder filled in from reference TRBV9 and TRBJ2-5): DSGVTQTPKHLITATGQRVTLRCSPRSGDLSVYWYQQSLDQGLQFLIQYYNGEERAKGNILERFSAQQFPDLHSELNLSSLELGDSALYFCASCPSATLQETQYFGPGTRLLVL.

The chain has TRBV19 and TRBJ1-5; possibly TRBD1 for D (6 bases). Germline CDR1 is LNHDA and CDR2 is SQIVND (reference sequence). V was clipped by 3 bases and J by 8 bases, with 26 bases between them. The CDR3 contains 18 residues. The CDR3 DNA reads TGTGCCAGTAGTATGCTTGGGCCTGACAGGTCGACCGGGGAGCCCCAGCATTTT. This codes for CASSMLGPDRSTGEPQHF.

V is TRBV11-2 and J is TRBJ1-2, with unresolved D. In germline, CDR1 is SGHAT, CDR2 FQNNGV. This CDR3 contains 14 residues. V shed 4 bases and J shed 2 bases, with 11 bases lying between them. The CDR3 sequence is CASSSIRENYGYTF. Here the CDR3 DNA reads TGTGCCAGCAGCTCGATCCGGGAGAACTATGGCTACACCTTC.

Only one count was recorded for this clone. The chain combines TRBV5-1 with TRBJ1-6, with 8 bases identical to TRBD1. The germline V gene encodes CDR1 SGHRS and CDR2 YFSETQ. The junction had 6 bases not matched to a gene; V was cut back by 0 bases and J by 1 base. The CDR3 spans 18 residues. CDR3 DNA: TGCGCCAGCAGCTTGGATACAGGGGGTGGATCCTATAATTCACCCCTCCACTTT. Its translation: CASSLDTGGGSYNSPLHF.

J is TRBJ2-2 and V is TRBV27; D might be TRBD2 (5 bases). Germline CDR1 and CDR2: MNHEY and SMNVEV (reference sequence). The CDR3 runs 16 residues. The germline V and J ends were trimmed by 0 bases and 4 bases, with 12 bases remaining between them. Here the CDR3 DNA reads TGTGCCAGCAGTTTATCGAGCGGCCCGGGCACCGGGGAGCTGTTTTTT. Amino acid sequence: CASSLSSGPGTGELFF.

V and J are TRBV30 and TRBJ1-5; D not resolved. Germline assignment: CDR1 GTSNPN and CDR2 SVGIG (reference sequence). V lost 2 bases and J lost 5, with 10 bases in between. The CDR3 runs to 13 residues. CDR3 DNA: TGTGCCTGGAGTCCCGAGGAAGATCAGCCCCAGCATTTT. Its translation is CAWSPEEDQPQHF.

The chain uses TRBV11-3 and TRBJ2-1; TRBD2 is a possible D gene (7 bases). Germline-derived CDR1 and CDR2 are SGHNT and YENEEA. V gave up 7 bases and J gave up 3 bases, with 13 bases separating them. This CDR3 spans 14 amino acids. For the CDR3, the DNA is TGTGCCAGCACCAACAGGGAGGGCTACAATGAGCAGTTCTTC. This gives the protein CASTNREGYNEQFF.

The chain has TRBV6-5 and TRBJ2-1; D perhaps matches TRBD2 (7 bases). The CDR3 totals 14 residues. CDR1 is MNHEY and CDR2 is SVGAGI in the germline V gene. Trimming cost V 2 bases and J 7 bases, with 12 bases left between them. CDR3 sequence (DNA): TGTGCCAGCAGTTACCCCGGGGGGCGTAATGAGCAGTTCTTC. Protein product: CASSYPGGRNEQFF.

J is TRBJ2-2 and V is TRBV10-3; maybe TRBD2 (7 bases). The V end lost 4 bases, the J end lost 0 bases, and 12 bases lay between the germline ends. The CDR3 extends over 16 amino acids. Germline CDR1 is ENHRY and CDR2 is SYGVKD. CDR3 coding DNA: TGTGCCATCAGTGCCGGGGGGCTCGCGAACACCGGGGAGCTGTTTTTT. Its translation is CAISAGGLANTGELFF.

CDR3 nucleotide sequence: TGTGCCAGCAGTCACGGGACAGGACCCTATGGCTACACCTTC. It codes for CASSHGTGPYGYTF. The V gene is TRBV27, the J gene TRBJ1-2, with 8 bases aligning to TRBD1. The V and J ends lost 5 bases and 4 bases, in that order; junction bases with no gene match: 6. The CDR3 consists of 14 residues. Germline CDR1 reads MNHEY; CDR2 reads SMNVEV (reference sequence).

The chain carries TRBV5-4 and TRBJ2-7; TRBD2 agrees at 11 bases. The CDR3 has 14 residues. Germline V gene sequence: CDR1 SGHNT, CDR2 YYREEE (reference sequence). V lost 4 bases and J lost 4; bases outside the gene matches: 4. CDR3 in DNA: TGTGCCAGCAGCCACGGGACTAGCGGATACGAGCAGTACTTC. Translating gives CASSHGTSGYEQYF.

The rearrangement uses TRBV7-2 and TRBJ2-5; 8 nucleotides match TRBD1. The CDR3 sequence is 14 residues long. With 5 bases clipped from V and 4 bases from J, the junction kept 6 bases outside the gene matches. The germline V gene encodes CDR1 SGHTA and CDR2 FQGNSA. Here the CDR3 reads CASSPDRGRETQYF. The CDR3 coding sequence is TGTGCCAGCAGCCCTGACAGGGGAAGAGAGACCCAGTACTTC.

The genes are TRBV15 and TRBJ1-5; D ambiguous. This CDR3 is built from 13 residues. Germline CDR1 LNHNV, CDR2 YYDKDF (reference sequence). V lost 4 bases to trimming and J lost 4 bases, with 8 bases between them. The CDR3 DNA reads as TGTGCCACCAGCACGAGTGAAAATCAGCCCCAGCATTTT. It codes for CATSTSENQPQHF.

The genes are TRBV5-6 and TRBJ1-3, with 8 bases aligning to TRBD1. The CDR3 spans 13 residues. J was trimmed by 4 bases and V by 5 bases; bases with no gene match: 2. Germline V gene lookup returns CDR1 SGHDT and CDR2 YYEEEE. For the CDR3, the DNA is TGTGCCAGCAGAAGGACAGGGGGAAACACCATATATTTT. This sequence encodes CASRRTGGNTIYF.

This chain joins TRBV4-1 and TRBJ1-5; D may be TRBD1 (5 bases). Germline CDR1 MGHRA, CDR2 YSYEKL. CDR3 length: 13 residues. V was trimmed by 0 bases and J by 6 bases, leaving 6 bases between them. The CDR3 protein is CASSQDRAQPQHF. The CDR3 DNA reads as TGCGCCAGCAGCCAAGACAGGGCTCAGCCCCAGCATTTT.

The genes are TRBV15 and TRBJ2-5, with a tentative D call TRBD1 (5 bases). From germline, CDR1 is LNHNV and CDR2 YYDKDF (reference sequence). Trimming stripped 4 bases from V and 1 base from J, with 16 bases between. The CDR3 spans 16 residues. The CDR3 nucleotides read TGTGCCACCAGCACGAGGATGGGGCCCGGCCAAGAGACCCAGTACTTC. This sequence encodes CATSTRMGPGQETQYF.

This clone showed up just once. V gene TRBV27 combines with J gene TRBJ2-7, with 8 nucleotides matching TRBD1. The CDR3 runs 15 residues. Trimming removed 3 bases from V and 0 bases from J; junction bases left unmatched: 4. In germline, CDR1 is MNHEY, CDR2 SMNVEV (reference sequence). DNA for the CDR3: TGTGCCAGCAGTTTTAGTACAGGGGGCTCCTACGAGCAGTACTTC. Translated: CASSFSTGGSYEQYF.

This clone was counted a single time. J is TRBJ2-2 and V is TRBV24-1, with D tentatively TRBD2 (7 bases). Germline V CDR1 and CDR2: KGHDR, SFDVKD. The germline V and J ends were trimmed by 4 bases and 4 bases, with 15 bases remaining between them. The CDR3 length is 16 residues. CDR3 bases: TGTGCCACCAGTGACGGGGGAGGGGGACGCACCGGGGAGCTGTTTTTT. Residues: CATSDGGGGRTGELFF.

The genes are TRBV6-2 or TRBV6-3 and TRBJ1-1, with 9 bases fitting TRBD1. This CDR3 is built from 13 residues. Looked up from germline, CDR1 is MNHEY and CDR2 is SVGEGT. V shed 4 bases and J 8 bases; nucleotides not matched to a gene: 5. CDR3 DNA: TGTGCCAGCAGTTTCTCACAGGGGGCCGAAGCTTTCTTT. Translation gives CASSFSQGAEAFF.

The chain has TRBV2 and TRBJ2-3; D unresolved. V shed 7 bases and J shed 2 bases, with 13 bases lying between them. Germline V CDR1 and CDR2: SNHLY, FYNNEI. The CDR3 length is 14 residues. This chain's CDR3 is CASKESPNTDTQYF. As DNA, the CDR3 is TGTGCCAGCAAGGAGAGCCCGAACACAGATACGCAGTATTTT.

The gene calls are TRBV9 and TRBJ2-5; weak D call: TRBD1 (5 bases). The V end was cut by 0 bases, the J end by 8 bases, with 8 bases between. The germline gives CDR1 SGDLS, CDR2 YYNGEE. The CDR3 is 12 amino acids. CDR3 region: CASSVDQGTQYF. The CDR3 bases are TGTGCCAGCAGCGTAGACCAGGGTACCCAGTACTTC. The complete variable domain, with remaining parts taken from reference TRBV9 and TRBJ2-5, reads DSGVTQTPKHLITATGQRVTLRCSPRSGDLSVYWYQQSLDQGLQFLIQYYNGEERAKGNILERFSAQQFPDLHSELNLSSLELGDSALYFCASSVDQGTQYFGPGTRLLVL.